The rows below give T cell receptor beta chains drawn from one sample of a study of human thymus T cells. Method: immunoSEQ multiplex PCR; TCRdb's copy keeps in-frame clones and lacks some. The sample shows roughly 120,000 clones, more than 90% of them seen only once. Specimen: thymus tissue. These receptors all come from a boy younger than two with a congenital heart defect but otherwise immunologically healthy. Each CDR3 is given with its conserved first and last residue. Fields, in order: clone size, V gene, D gene, J gene, CDR3 DNA, CDR3 protein. D genes are given only for firm matches. Rows may omit the clone size; those that give it use once, few, many or a size class.

clone_size: NA
v_call: TRBV5-1
d_call: TRBD1
j_call: TRBJ1-4
cdr3_nt: TGCGCCAGCAGCGAAGGGACAGCCAAGGCAACTAATGAAAAACTGTTTTTT
cdr3_aa: CASSEGTAKATNEKLFF

clone_size: NA
v_call: TRBV7-2
d_call: TRBD2
j_call: TRBJ2-5
cdr3_nt: TGTGCCAGCAGCTTAGAGAATAGCGGGGGGGCGGGAGAGACCCAGTACTTC
cdr3_aa: CASSLENSGGAGETQYF

clone_size: NA
v_call: TRBV5-4
d_call: TRBD2
j_call: TRBJ2-3
cdr3_nt: TGTGCCAGCAGCTTCCGGACTAGCGGGGAGACAGATACGCAGTATTTT
cdr3_aa: CASSFRTSGETDTQYF

clone_size: few
v_call: TRBV19
d_call: NA
j_call: TRBJ1-5
cdr3_nt: TGTGCCAGTAGTACCCCCGCTGCACGCATAAGCAATCAGCCCCAGCATTTT
cdr3_aa: CASSTPAARISNQPQHF

clone_size: NA
v_call: TRBV27
d_call: TRBD2
j_call: TRBJ2-7
cdr3_nt: TGTGCCAGCGGGTTAGCGGGGCGACCCTACGAGCAGTACTTC
cdr3_aa: CASGLAGRPYEQYF

clone_size: NA
v_call: TRBV10-3
d_call: TRBD2
j_call: TRBJ2-3
cdr3_nt: TGTGCCATCACCATAGCGGGGAAACGCACAGATACGCAGTATTTT
cdr3_aa: CAITIAGKRTDTQYF

clone_size: NA
v_call: TRBV5-4
d_call: NA
j_call: TRBJ1-2
cdr3_nt: TGTGCCAGCAGCCCCGGGAGGCAGCCCTATGGCTACACCTTC
cdr3_aa: CASSPGRQPYGYTF

clone_size: once
v_call: TRBV5-6
d_call: NA
j_call: TRBJ2-7
cdr3_nt: TGTGCCAGCAGCCGACCGACTTACGAGCAGTACTTC
cdr3_aa: CASSRPTYEQYF

clone_size: NA
v_call: TRBV7-6
d_call: NA
j_call: TRBJ2-1
cdr3_nt: TGTGCCAGCAGTCTAGACAGTCGACAGAGCTCCTACAATGAGCAGTTCTTC
cdr3_aa: CASSLDSRQSSYNEQFF

clone_size: NA
v_call: TRBV28
d_call: NA
j_call: TRBJ2-7
cdr3_nt: TGTGCCAGCAGTACGTACTTCAATTCGGAGGCCTACGAGCAGTACTTC
cdr3_aa: CASSTYFNSEAYEQYF

clone_size: NA
v_call: TRBV11-3
d_call: NA
j_call: TRBJ2-7
cdr3_nt: TGTGCCAGCAGCCCCGGGGCCAGGGACGAGCAGTACTTC
cdr3_aa: CASSPGARDEQYF

clone_size: NA
v_call: TRBV28
d_call: NA
j_call: TRBJ2-3
cdr3_nt: TGTGCCAGCAGTGTGGTAGGGGCCACAAAGCCAGATACGCAGTATTTT
cdr3_aa: CASSVVGATKPDTQYF

clone_size: NA
v_call: TRBV11-3
d_call: NA
j_call: TRBJ2-1
cdr3_nt: TGTGCCAGCAGCCTAAGCAATGAGCAGTTCTTC
cdr3_aa: CASSLSNEQFF

clone_size: NA
v_call: TRBV4-1
d_call: TRBD2
j_call: TRBJ2-1
cdr3_nt: TGCGCCAGCAGCCAAGAAGATAGCGGGGGGCCGACCCCCTCCTACAATGAGCAGTTCTTC
cdr3_aa: CASSQEDSGGPTPSYNEQFF

clone_size: NA
v_call: TRBV4-2
d_call: NA
j_call: TRBJ2-2
cdr3_nt: TGTGCCAGCAGCCCACCCGTCTACTCAGGGTACACCGGGGAGCTGTTTTTT
cdr3_aa: CASSPPVYSGYTGELFF

clone_size: NA
v_call: TRBV19
d_call: TRBD2
j_call: TRBJ2-5
cdr3_nt: TGTGCCAGTAGTACCGGGACTAGCGGGCAAGAGACCCAGTACTTC
cdr3_aa: CASSTGTSGQETQYF

clone_size: NA
v_call: TRBV9
d_call: TRBD1
j_call: TRBJ1-2
cdr3_nt: TGTGCCAGCAGCACGGGACAGGGGGCGAATGGCTACACCTTC
cdr3_aa: CASSTGQGANGYTF

clone_size: NA
v_call: TRBV30
d_call: TRBD1
j_call: TRBJ2-3
cdr3_nt: TGTGCCTGGAGGGAGACAGGGGCGGGAGATACGCAGTATTTT
cdr3_aa: CAWRETGAGDTQYF

clone_size: NA
v_call: TRBV6-1
d_call: NA
j_call: TRBJ1-2
cdr3_nt: TGTGCCAGCAGTGTCGGCAGGCAACAGGGAGGCTACACCTTC
cdr3_aa: CASSVGRQQGGYTF

clone_size: NA
v_call: TRBV28
d_call: NA
j_call: TRBJ1-3
cdr3_nt: TGTGCCAGCAGCCCTGGTAGCTCTGGAAACACCATATATTTT
cdr3_aa: CASSPGSSGNTIYF

clone_size: NA
v_call: TRBV6-5
d_call: NA
j_call: TRBJ2-7
cdr3_nt: TGTGCCAGCAGGCAGTCCAGGCTGAGGGAGCAGTACTTC
cdr3_aa: CASRQSRLREQYF

clone_size: NA
v_call: TRBV7-2
d_call: TRBD2
j_call: TRBJ2-5
cdr3_nt: TGTGCCAGCAGCTTATTAGGAGCGGGGGGCTGGGAGACCCAGTACTTC
cdr3_aa: CASSLLGAGGWETQYF

clone_size: NA
v_call: TRBV5-1
d_call: NA
j_call: TRBJ2-3
cdr3_nt: TGCGCCAGCAGCTTAGCAGATTCAGATACGCAGTATTTT
cdr3_aa: CASSLADSDTQYF

clone_size: once
v_call: TRBV29-1
d_call: TRBD2
j_call: TRBJ2-1
cdr3_nt: TGCAGCGTTGGGACTAGCGGGGTGGGTTACAATGAGCAGTTCTTC
cdr3_aa: CSVGTSGVGYNEQFF

clone_size: NA
v_call: TRBV20-1
d_call: NA
j_call: TRBJ1-1
cdr3_nt: TGCAGTGCTACTCCGGGAGCTTTCTTT
cdr3_aa: CSATPGAFF

clone_size: NA
v_call: TRBV2
d_call: NA
j_call: TRBJ2-7
cdr3_nt: TGTGCCAGCAGGGTTTCCTCCTACGAGCAGTACTTC
cdr3_aa: CASRVSSYEQYF

clone_size: NA
v_call: TRBV4-1
d_call: TRBD1
j_call: TRBJ1-5
cdr3_nt: TGCGCCAGCAGCACCCGACAGGGCAGGAATCAGCCCCAGCATTTT
cdr3_aa: CASSTRQGRNQPQHF

clone_size: NA
v_call: TRBV6-5
d_call: NA
j_call: TRBJ1-1
cdr3_nt: TGTGCCAGCAGCGACAGGCCCCACACTGAAGCTTTCTTT
cdr3_aa: CASSDRPHTEAFF

clone_size: NA
v_call: TRBV6-6
d_call: TRBD1
j_call: TRBJ1-3
cdr3_nt: TGTGCCAGCCAGGGGGCCCACTCTGGAAACACCATATATTTT
cdr3_aa: CASQGAHSGNTIYF

clone_size: NA
v_call: TRBV4-3
d_call: NA
j_call: TRBJ2-5
cdr3_nt: TGCGCCAGCAGCCAAGATTGGGGCATTGGCGAGACCCAGTACTTC
cdr3_aa: CASSQDWGIGETQYF

clone_size: few
v_call: TRBV7-2
d_call: NA
j_call: TRBJ1-5
cdr3_nt: TGTGCCAGCAGCTTGGATCCGGGCCCTTATCAGCCCCAGCATTTT
cdr3_aa: CASSLDPGPYQPQHF

clone_size: NA
v_call: TRBV2
d_call: TRBD2
j_call: TRBJ2-3
cdr3_nt: TGTGCCAGCAGTGCACTAGCGGTCACAGATACGCAGTATTTT
cdr3_aa: CASSALAVTDTQYF

clone_size: NA
v_call: TRBV5-6
d_call: NA
j_call: TRBJ1-2
cdr3_nt: TGTGCCAGCAGCTTGCCGGGGCTGGACTATGGCTACACCTTC
cdr3_aa: CASSLPGLDYGYTF

clone_size: NA
v_call: TRBV11-2
d_call: NA
j_call: TRBJ2-7
cdr3_nt: TGTGCCAGCAGCCCAGCCGGGCTCTCCTACGAGCAGTACTTC
cdr3_aa: CASSPAGLSYEQYF

clone_size: NA
v_call: TRBV4-3
d_call: TRBD2
j_call: TRBJ2-1
cdr3_nt: TGCGCCAGCAGCCAAGGGGGCGTGACTAGCGTATCTTCGCAGTTCTTC
cdr3_aa: CASSQGGVTSVSSQFF

clone_size: NA
v_call: TRBV20-1
d_call: NA
j_call: TRBJ2-7
cdr3_nt: TGCAGCCCGTTCCTATCGGGGTTC
cdr3_aa: CSPFLSGF

clone_size: NA
v_call: TRBV7-2
d_call: TRBD2
j_call: TRBJ2-5
cdr3_nt: TGTGCCAGCAGCCAGATGGGGCTAGCGGGTGAAGAGACCCAGTACTTC
cdr3_aa: CASSQMGLAGEETQYF

clone_size: NA
v_call: TRBV27
d_call: NA
j_call: TRBJ2-7
cdr3_nt: TGTGCCAGCAGTTTCTGGGTGGGCTCCTACGAGCAGTACTTC
cdr3_aa: CASSFWVGSYEQYF

clone_size: NA
v_call: TRBV5-1
d_call: NA
j_call: TRBJ1-1
cdr3_nt: TGCGCCAGCAGCCCTTTACAGGGCGTTGGTACTGAAGCTTTCTTT
cdr3_aa: CASSPLQGVGTEAFF

clone_size: NA
v_call: TRBV5-6
d_call: NA
j_call: TRBJ2-7
cdr3_nt: TGTGCCAGCAGCGTAACTAAACCCGGATACGAGCAGTACTTC
cdr3_aa: CASSVTKPGYEQYF

clone_size: NA
v_call: TRBV7-9
d_call: NA
j_call: TRBJ2-3
cdr3_nt: TGTGCCAGCGCATTACTAGGATTGATAAATACGCAGTATTTT
cdr3_aa: CASALLGLINTQYF

clone_size: NA
v_call: TRBV11-2
d_call: NA
j_call: TRBJ2-7
cdr3_nt: TGTGCCAGCAGCTTATACAGGGGAGGCGAGCAGTACTTC
cdr3_aa: CASSLYRGGEQYF

clone_size: NA
v_call: TRBV27
d_call: NA
j_call: TRBJ2-7
cdr3_nt: TGTGCCAGCAGCCCCCCCGGGGGCTCCTACGAGCAGTACTTC
cdr3_aa: CASSPPGGSYEQYF

clone_size: NA
v_call: TRBV28
d_call: NA
j_call: TRBJ2-7
cdr3_nt: TGTGCCAGCAGTCCTTATCCCCGACCCCCTCGATCGAGTATCTACGAGCAGTACTTC
cdr3_aa: CASSPYPRPPRSSIYEQYF

clone_size: NA
v_call: TRBV4-1
d_call: NA
j_call: TRBJ1-3
cdr3_nt: TGCGCCAGCAGCCAACTTCTAGGGGACCACACCATATATTTT
cdr3_aa: CASSQLLGDHTIYF

clone_size: NA
v_call: TRBV5-1
d_call: TRBD2
j_call: TRBJ2-3
cdr3_nt: TGCGCCAGCAGCTTGGGGAGGACTAGCGGGGGTGGGGATACGCAGTATTTT
cdr3_aa: CASSLGRTSGGGDTQYF